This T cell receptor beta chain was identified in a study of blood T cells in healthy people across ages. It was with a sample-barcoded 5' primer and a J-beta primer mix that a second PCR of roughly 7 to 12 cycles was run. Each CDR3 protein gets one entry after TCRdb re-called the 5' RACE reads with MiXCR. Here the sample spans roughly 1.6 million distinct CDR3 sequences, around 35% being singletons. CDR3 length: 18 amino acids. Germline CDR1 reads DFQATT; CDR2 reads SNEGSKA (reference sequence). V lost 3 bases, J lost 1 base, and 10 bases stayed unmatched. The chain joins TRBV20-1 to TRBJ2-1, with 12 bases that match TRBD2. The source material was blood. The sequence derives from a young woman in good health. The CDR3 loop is CSARRGLAGWASYNEQFF. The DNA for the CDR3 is TGCAGTGCTAGGAGGGGACTAGCGGGTTGGGCTTCCTACAATGAGCAGTTCTTC.